The 13 T cell receptor beta chains presented below share a single source sample, sequenced in a study of immune cell composition in non-small cell lung cancer. Sequenced by immunoSEQ multiplex PCR; TCRdb stores in-frame clones only, minus some. Altogether about 2,300 clones are present, about 85% being singletons, with the ten largest covering around 7%. The source material was lung tumor tissue. These receptors were taken from a human donor with non-small cell lung cancer.

This clone was counted once. This CDR3 is CASSVASGRVYEQYF. CDR3 nucleotides: TGTGCCAGCAGCGTTGCTAGCGGGAGGGTCTACGAGCAGTACTTC. The genes are TRBV9 and TRBJ2-7; 12 nucleotides match TRBD2. The germline CDR1 and CDR2 sequences are SGDLS and YYNGEE. J lost 3 bases, V lost 2 bases, and 3 bases had no gene match. The CDR3 has 15 residues.

This chain connects TRBV7-9 to TRBJ2-5, with 9 bases lining up with TRBD1. V was clipped by 1 base and J by 2 bases; unmatched bases: 11. Germline CDR1 SEHNR, CDR2 FQNEAQ (reference sequence). This CDR3 has 18 amino acids. CDR3 sequence reads: CASSLGLRTGVLQETQYF. The CDR3 nucleotides are TGTGCCAGCAGCTTAGGTTTAAGGACAGGGGTACTACAAGAGACCCAGTACTTC.

This clone appeared once. The J gene is TRBJ2-3, the V gene TRBV7-9, with TRBD2 matching 9 bases. Germline CDR1 reads SEHNR; CDR2 reads FQNEAQ (reference sequence). This CDR3 has 18 residues. J was trimmed by 2 bases and V by 1 base; bases with no gene match: 10. The CDR3 is CASSLDGWLAGPTDTQYF. The CDR3, as DNA: TGTGCCAGCAGCTTAGATGGATGGCTAGCGGGACCCACAGATACGCAGTATTTT.

CDR3 protein: CSSTRGEVADTQYF. The CDR3 DNA follows: TGCAGCTCGACCCGGGGGGAGGTAGCCGATACGCAGTATTTT. This chain links TRBV29-1 with TRBJ2-3, with TRBD2 identical over 7 bases. Germline V gene lookup returns CDR1 SQVTM and CDR2 ANQGSEA. The CDR3 spans 14 residues. V trimming: 8 bases; J trimming: 6 bases; junction bases outside the gene matches: 14.

The gene calls are TRBV28 and TRBJ1-5; TRBD1 aligns across 11 bases. CDR3 length equals 16 residues. CDR1 and CDR2 from the germline V gene are MDHEN and SYDVKM. J lost 8 bases, V lost 3 bases, and 9 bases had no gene match. CDR3: CASSFGPGQGGKPQHF. DNA for the CDR3: TGTGCCAGCAGTTTTGGCCCGGGACAGGGGGGTAAGCCCCAGCATTTT.

The chain uses TRBV19 and TRBJ1-1; D not resolved. The CDR3 totals 11 residues. CDR1 and CDR2 (germline): LNHDA, SQIVND (reference sequence). Trimming shortened V by 7 bases and J by 3 bases, and 6 bases separated the two germline ends. CDR3 DNA: TGTGCCAGTACGTCCCACACTGAAGCTTTCTTT. It is translated as CASTSHTEAFF. Filled out from reference TRBV19 and TRBJ1-1, the complete variable domain reads DGGITQSPKYLFRKEGQNVTLSCEQNLNHDAMYWYRQDPGQGLRLIYYSQIVNDFQKGDIAEGYSVSREKKESFPLTVTSAQKNPTAFYLCASTSHTEAFFGQGTRLTVV.

The chain joins TRBV4-3 to TRBJ2-3; 7 bases are shared with TRBD1. This CDR3 has 16 amino acids. Trimming at V came to 0 bases and at J to 8 bases, leaving 11 bases not matched to a gene. Looked up from germline, CDR1 is LGHNA and CDR2 is YSLEER. The CDR3 loop reads CASSQDRPGQYLTQYF. The CDR3 nucleotides are TGCGCCAGCAGCCAAGATCGTCCGGGACAGTACCTTACGCAGTATTTT.

The chain combines TRBV5-6 with TRBJ2-7; no definite D call. The CDR3 is 11 residues long. Germline-derived CDR1 and CDR2 are SGHDT and YYEEEE. Trimming cost V 0 bases and J 5 bases, with 3 bases left between them. This chain's CDR3 is CASSLGHEQYF. The CDR3 DNA follows: TGTGCCAGCAGCTTGGGGCACGAGCAGTACTTC.

This chain joins TRBV15 and TRBJ1-5, with D uncertain. CDR3 length equals 14 residues. V was cut by 5 bases and J by 6 bases, with 14 bases left in between. Germline V CDR1 and CDR2: LNHNV, YYDKDF (reference sequence). In DNA, the CDR3 is TGTGCCACCAGCTACGGGTCCGAGTTTCAGCCCCAGCATTTT. This sequence encodes CATSYGSEFQPQHF.

The genes are TRBV9 and TRBJ2-3; TRBD2 aligns across 9 bases. Germline trimming cut 4 bases from V and 1 base from J; bases unmatched to any gene: 13. Germline lookup yields CDR1 SGDLS and CDR2 YYNGEE. The CDR3 is 18 residues long. The CDR3 DNA reads TGTGCCAGCAGCAAAATAGAAAGACTAGCGGCCGGCACAGATACGCAGTATTTT. Protein sequence: CASSKIERLAAGTDTQYF.

CDR3 in amino acids: CASSARSQTLGLSGANVLTF. The CDR3 DNA sequence: TGTGCCAGCAGCGCCCGTTCCCAGACTTTGGGGCTCTCTGGGGCCAACGTCCTGACTTTC. The V gene is TRBV11-3, the J gene TRBJ2-6, with a weak D call TRBD1 (5 bases). The ends were cut back, 5 bases at V and 0 bases at J, with 23 bases in the middle. The CDR3 totals 20 residues. CDR1 and CDR2 (germline): SGHNT, YENEEA.

The V gene is TRBV4-3, the J gene TRBJ2-6; D may be TRBD2 (6 bases). In germline, CDR1 is LGHNA, CDR2 YSLEER. V gave up 4 bases and J gave up 0 bases, with 10 bases separating them. The CDR3 has 16 amino acids. CDR3 amino acids: CASSREVVSGANVLTF. DNA of the CDR3: TGCGCCAGCAGCCGGGAGGTCGTCTCTGGGGCCAACGTCCTGACTTTC.

The chain recombines TRBV27 with TRBJ1-4; D is unclear. This CDR3 has 14 amino acids. Germline CDR1 reads MNHEY; CDR2 reads SMNVEV (reference sequence). The V end lost 7 bases, the J end lost 0 bases, and 9 bases lay between the germline ends. The CDR3 DNA reads as TGTGCCAGCAAGGGAGTTGCAACTAATGAAAAACTGTTTTTT. Translating it yields CASKGVATNEKLFF.